This T cell receptor (beta chain) was recorded in a study of T-cell reconstitution after alpha-beta-depleted transplantation in children (dated by TCRdb to about 2016). Looking at the study overall: Using TCR repertoire profiling, the study quantitatively followed how T-cell immune reconstitution unfolded in children after TCRalphabeta/CD19-depleted allogeneic hematopoietic cell transplantation. Overall study results and their limits: Over subsequent months, a decline in hyperexpanded clone frequencies was noted, and after one year, T-cell counts and TCRbeta diversity were mostly ascribed to newly produced T cells. The apparently early alphabetaT-cell count recovery about two months after transplant was reportedly dependent on only several hundred rapidly expanded clones derived from non-depleted graft cells. In some patients, high TCRbeta diversity at day 60 was attributed to recipient T cells and intrathymic progenitors that had survived conditioning.

This sample's treatment or condition label indicates: allogeneic hematopoietic cell transplantation with graft depleted of TCRalphabeta T cells and CD19 B cells. The children who served as transplant recipients had been given grafts of TCRalphabeta/CD19-depleted allogeneic hematopoietic cells. According to the germline V gene (reference sequence), CDR1 reads LNHDA and CDR2 reads SQIVND. A distance of 23 bases separates the germline ends of V and J, which lose 3 bases and 5 bases respectively. The CDR3 sequence holds 17 residues, the cysteine and phenylalanine included. The only DNA kept is the CDR3, 51 bases in frame from the first base. The library was made by PCR. Sequencing was carried out with an Illumina HiSeq 2500. Molecular barcoding was employed in the preparation of TCR libraries, with unique molecular identifiers being used to normalize TCRbeta repertoire quantification. Using fastp at Q25 and MiXCR, TCRdb reprocessed the public reads and kept productive beta chains. Each CDR3 protein appears once, grouped with its most common genes and DNA. This sample comprises fewer than 700,000 distinct CDR3 sequences, more than 20% of them detected only once. Approximately 14% of the sample belongs to the ten largest clones.

For this clonotype: Its antigen target is currently unknown. No much larger clone exists at a distance of one base, and base qualities are not known.

The chain links TRBV19 with TRBJ2-7, and perhaps TRBD1 as D gene, on 6 matching bases. The TCR comes from a boy under three years old who had a stem cell transplant for acute myeloid leukemia, so the T cells may come from the graft donor. The source was PBMCs, mostly from graft donor cells, collected 360 days after TCRalphabeta/CD19-depleted stem cell transplant. CDR3 protein: CASSISGTPRGRDEQYF. The DNA sequence reads TGTGCCAGTAGTATTTCCGGGACGCCCAGGGGTCGGGACGAGCAGTACTTC.